The 6 T cell receptor beta chains given below trace back to one sample, sequenced in a study of blood T cell repertoires in COVID-19. This table comes from immunoSEQ multiplex PCR, and its TCRdb copy is limited to in-frame clones, with some not included. Here the sample spans roughly 250,000 clones, over 75% being singletons. The sample comprised PBMCs or T cells enriched from blood (not recorded which). These receptor sequences come from a woman younger than 35 who had recovered from COVID-19.

This clone appeared a single time. The chain employs TRBV6-5 and TRBJ2-5; 8 nucleotides match TRBD1. With 6 bases clipped from V and 5 bases from J, the junction kept 2 bases outside the gene matches. CDR1 and CDR2 (germline): MNHEY, SVGAGI. This CDR3 has 12 residues. The CDR3 sequence: CASSRQGETQYF. CDR3 nucleotide sequence: TGTGCCAGCAGCCGACAGGGGGAGACCCAGTACTTC.

As concerns this clone: The same CDR3 arises from other DNA sequences in this sample as well. CDR3 in amino acids: CATSDPGQGGEKLFF. The CDR3 DNA is TGTGCCACCAGTGACCCCGGACAGGGGGGTGAAAAACTGTTTTTT. The V and J genes are TRBV24-1 and TRBJ1-4, with 10 positions matching TRBD1. CDR3 length equals 15 residues. Germline loops: CDR1 KGHDR, CDR2 SFDVKD. J gave up 7 bases and V 4 bases, and 5 bases lay outside the gene matches.

This clone has a handful of counts. The chain is built from TRBV5-6 and TRBJ1-1, with 7 bases fitting TRBD1. Germline CDR1 reads SGHDT; CDR2 reads YYEEEE. Losses at the gene ends were 4 bases for V and 5 bases for J; bases not matched to a gene: 8. The CDR3 length is 14 residues. CDR3 DNA sequence: TGTGCCAGCAGCGAAGACAGGGCCGAGACTGAAGCTTTCTTT. This sequence encodes CASSEDRAETEAFF.

This chain links TRBV5-8 with TRBJ1-5; a weak D match, TRBD1 (5 bases). Trimming took 6 bases from V and 3 from J, leaving 13 bases between them. Germline CDR1 and CDR2: SGHTS and YDEGEE. The CDR3 sequence is 14 residues long. For the CDR3, the DNA is TGTGCCAGCACCCCTAAGGGGTACAATCAGCCCCAGCATTTT. Amino acids: CASTPKGYNQPQHF.

The V and J genes are TRBV5-6 and TRBJ1-5, with D unclear. From germline, CDR1 is SGHDT and CDR2 YYEEEE. This CDR3 has 14 residues. With 2 bases removed from V and 0 bases from J, the gap between germline ends came to 6 bases. The CDR3 DNA sequence: TGTGCCAGCAGCTTCACTAATAGCAATCAGCCCCAGCATTTT. Translating it yields CASSFTNSNQPQHF. The complete variable domain, with remaining parts taken from reference TRBV5-6 and TRBJ1-5, reads DAGVTQSPTHLIKTRGQQVTLRCSPKSGHDTVSWYQQALGQGPQFIFQYYEEEERQRGNFPDRFSGHQFPNYSSELNVNALLLGDSALYLCASSFTNSNQPQHFGDGTRLSIL.

This chain links TRBV4-1 with TRBJ2-1; tentative D call: TRBD2 (7 bases). V gave up 4 bases and J gave up 7 bases, with 23 bases separating them. The CDR3 length is 17 residues. Germline values: CDR1 MGHRA, CDR2 YSYEKL. The CDR3 spells CASSPPRSGGQENEQFF. DNA for the CDR3: TGCGCCAGCAGCCCCCCAAGGTCGGGGGGCCAAGAAAATGAGCAGTTCTTC.